This T cell receptor (beta chain) was obtained from a study of early T cells in non-severe SARS-CoV-2 infection. Germline-derived CDR1 and CDR2 are MGHRA and YSYEKL. The V gene lost 4 bases and the J gene lost 3 bases, with 12 bases spanning the gap. The CDR3 spans 14 residues. In the library, individual cDNA molecules carried attached unique molecular identifiers. TCRdb reanalysed the 5' RACE reads using MiXCR and keeps one entry per CDR3 protein. Of approximately 70,000 distinct CDR3 sequences in the sample, roughly an eighth were seen once. The specimen sequenced was whole blood. The chain links TRBV4-1 to TRBJ1-1; D perhaps matches TRBD1 (5 bases). This TCR derives from an adult who was a healthcare worker with PCR-confirmed SARS-CoV-2 infection or an uninfected control (not recorded which). The CDR3 coding sequence is TGCGCCAGCAGCCTTCAGGGAGGTGACACTGAAGCTTTCTTT. It yields the protein CASSLQGGDTEAFF.